The 32 T cell receptor beta chains given below trace back to one sample, sequenced in a study of regulatory T cells in long-lasting Graves disease. Time point in this sample: newly diagnosed GD, antithyroid drugs for less than 3 months. Following extraction of RNA from PBMCs, that RNA was used to make the TCR library. Construction of the TCR beta libraries employed iRepertoire HTBI primers in conjunction with Arm-PCR of CDR3 regions. From the multiplex PCR reads, TCRdb called clonotypes with MiXCR, one entry per CDR3 protein. The sample comprises fewer than 650,000 distinct CDR3 sequences, around 15% of which are singletons, and about 17% rests with the top ten. The same specimen was also included in a second study, on T cells in Graves' hyperthyroidism and ophthalmopathy.

Sequences were derived from peripheral blood mononuclear cells (PBMCs), sampled at new diagnosis, from a patient treated with antithyroid drugs. Receptor source: a woman aged 25 to 39 with Graves disease.

This clonotype appeared a few times. The genes are TRBV15 and TRBJ1-3; 8 nucleotides agree with TRBD1. CDR1 is LNHNV and CDR2 is YYDKDF in the germline V gene (reference sequence). The CDR3 extends over 14 amino acids. Trimming removed 0 bases from V and 8 bases from J; junction bases left unmatched: 3. The CDR3 here is CATSREQGVYTIYF. The DNA for the CDR3 is TGTGCCACCAGCAGAGAACAGGGGGTATACACCATATATTTT.

This clonotype was counted a few times. The V and J genes are TRBV27 and TRBJ1-5; D perhaps matches TRBD1 (6 bases). V gave up 7 bases and J gave up 4 bases, with 17 bases separating them. CDR3 length equals 15 residues. Germline V gene sequence: CDR1 MNHEY, CDR2 SMNVEV (reference sequence). CDR3 nucleotides: TGTGCCAGCAATGAGGGAGGGACAACGAATCAGCCCCAGCATTTT. It encodes CASNEGGTTNQPQHF.

The sample holds many counts of this clonotype. The CDR3 here is CASSRGPGPRGYEQYF. Here the CDR3 DNA reads TGTGCCAGCAGCCGTGGCCCCGGACCGCGAGGCTACGAGCAGTACTTC. The chain has TRBV6-1 and TRBJ2-7; D is unclear. The ends were cut back, 6 bases at V and 3 bases at J, with 21 bases in the middle. The CDR3 has 16 residues. Germline V gene data show CDR1 as MNHNS and CDR2 as SASEGT.

This clonotype was counted at least ten times. The chain couples TRBV12-3 or TRBV12-4 to TRBJ1-2; a possible D gene is TRBD1 (6 bases). With 0 bases removed from V and 5 bases from J, the gap between germline ends came to 13 bases. This CDR3 comprises 15 residues. CDR3 in amino acids: CASSLAIRGEYGYTF. The CDR3 coding sequence is TGTGCCAGCAGTTTAGCGATCAGGGGAGAGTATGGCTACACCTTC.

The V call is TRBV19, the J call TRBJ2-1; 7 nucleotides match TRBD2. The CDR3 runs 18 residues. After removal of 0 bases from V and 6 bases from J, the junction contained 14 bases not matched to a gene. CDR1 LNHDA and CDR2 SQIVND come from the germline V gene (reference sequence). CDR3 DNA: TGTGCCAGTAGTATAGAGATCCGCCGGACGGGGGGTAGCAATGAGCAGTTCTTC. This gives the protein CASSIEIRRTGGSNEQFF.

This clonotype was observed many times. The chain uses TRBV2 and TRBJ2-7; 8 bases are shared with TRBD2. In germline, CDR1 is SNHLY, CDR2 FYNNEI. V was clipped by 6 bases and J by 3 bases; unmatched bases: 7. This CDR3 is built from 14 residues. The CDR3 spells CASRKAGTSYEQYF. The CDR3 DNA reads TGTGCCAGCAGGAAGGCCGGGACTAGCTACGAGCAGTACTTC.

This clonotype was found many times. This rearrangement joins TRBV9 to TRBJ1-1, with no clear D. CDR1 and CDR2 from the germline V gene are SGDLS and YYNGEE. The CDR3 contains 14 residues. Between the trimmed V and J ends, which lost 1 base and 0 bases, there was a span of 7 bases. CDR3 DNA: TGTGCCAGCAGCGTACAGGCTCTGAACACTGAAGCTTTCTTT. Protein: CASSVQALNTEAFF.

This clonotype was detected ten times or more. The chain carries TRBV5-1 and TRBJ2-7; a weak D match, TRBD1 (7 bases). CDR1 is SGHRS, CDR2 YFSETQ, per germline. This CDR3 is built from 16 residues. Trimming removed 6 bases at V and 4 bases at J, with 23 bases between. The CDR3 is CASTPGGGAGSYEQYF. The CDR3 DNA follows: TGCGCCAGCACTCCCGGAGGGGGCGCGGGTAGTTACGAGCAGTACTTC.

This clonotype was counted many times. This chain connects TRBV9 to TRBJ1-1, with a possible D match to TRBD1 (5 bases). Germline V CDR1 and CDR2: SGDLS, YYNGEE. The CDR3 is 15 amino acids. Trimming cost V 0 bases and J 4 bases, with 13 bases left between them. The CDR3 protein is CASSVAPTGGTEAFF. In DNA, the CDR3 is TGTGCCAGCAGCGTAGCTCCCACCGGGGGCACTGAAGCTTTCTTT.

In regard to this clonotype: A read error may explain this, as a much larger clone is one base away. V gene TRBV28 combines with J gene TRBJ2-1; D possibly corresponds to TRBD2 (6 bases). Germline assignment: CDR1 MDHEN and CDR2 SYDVKM. The CDR3 sequence is 14 residues long. CDR3 DNA: TGTGCCAGCATTAGTCCTGGGACTTACAATGGGCAGTTCTTC. This codes for CASISPGTYNGQFF.

This clonotype appeared a few times. The V call is TRBV12-3 or TRBV12-4, the J call TRBJ2-5; 10 positions match TRBD2. Losses at the gene ends were 6 bases for V and 5 bases for J; bases not matched to a gene: 6. This CDR3 spans 14 amino acids. CDR3 sequence (DNA): TGTGCCAGCAGACCGGGACTAGCGAGGGAGACCCAGTACTTC. This gives the protein CASRPGLARETQYF.

The V gene is TRBV5-1, the J gene TRBJ2-5; TRBD1 aligns across 8 bases. The CDR3 totals 16 residues. Losses at the gene ends were 3 bases for V and 2 bases for J; bases not matched to a gene: 9. Per the germline V gene, CDR1 is SGHRS and CDR2 is YFSETQ. In nucleotides, the CDR3 is TGCGCCAGCAGCTCAACCCCGGGGACAGGACAAGAGACCCAGTACTTC. The encoded protein is CASSSTPGTGQETQYF.

Concerning this clonotype itself: At one end, the junction sequence differs from germline, possibly due to a read error. This chain connects TRBV20-1 to TRBJ2-3, with D perhaps matching TRBD1 (6 bases). Germline V CDR1 and CDR2: DFQATT, SNEGSKA (reference sequence). The CDR3 spans 17 residues. CDR3 amino acids: CSAPESGRAIWTDAQYF. The CDR3 DNA reads TGCAGTGCTCCCGAGAGCGGCAGGGCGATTTGGACAGATGCGCAGTATTTT.

This clonotype was observed many times. The rearrangement links TRBV7-9 to TRBJ2-1; a possible D gene is TRBD2 (5 bases). Germline V gene sequence: CDR1 SEHNR, CDR2 FQNEAQ (reference sequence). V was pared by 0 bases and J by 0 bases, with 6 bases between. This CDR3 spans 15 amino acids. CDR3 in amino acids: CASSLALGSYNEQFF. CDR3 in DNA: TGTGCCAGCAGCTTAGCACTAGGCTCCTACAATGAGCAGTTCTTC. The full variable domain, completed using reference TRBV7-9 and TRBJ2-1, is DTGVSQNPRHKITKRGQNVTFRCDPISEHNRLYWYRQTLGQGPEFLTYFQNEAQLEKSRLLSDRFSAERPKGSFSTLEIQRTEQGDSAMYLCASSLALGSYNEQFFGPGTRLTVL.

Ten or more counts support this clonotype. V and J are TRBV2 and TRBJ2-2; maybe TRBD2 (6 bases). The CDR3 runs to 13 residues. V was clipped by 8 bases and J by 3 bases, with 10 bases between them. CDR1 and CDR2 from the germline V gene are SNHLY and FYNNEI. Here the CDR3 DNA reads TGTGCCAGCGGTCGCGGGGACACCGGGGAGCTGTTTTTT. Amino acids: CASGRGDTGELFF.

This clonotype was detected ten times or more. The V and J genes are TRBV2 and TRBJ2-3; D may match TRBD1 or TRBD2 (5 bases each). Trimming took 5 bases from V and 0 from J, leaving 12 bases between them. This CDR3 has 15 residues. Germline V gene sequence: CDR1 SNHLY, CDR2 FYNNEI. The CDR3 here is CASSKGPLSTDTQYF. As DNA, the CDR3 is TGTGCCAGCAGTAAGGGACCCCTGAGCACAGATACGCAGTATTTT.

This clonotype was detected a few times. The chain recombines TRBV9 with TRBJ1-3; perhaps TRBD1 as D (6 bases). CDR1 is SGDLS, CDR2 YYNGEE, per germline. The V end was cut by 3 bases, the J end by 4 bases, with 17 bases between. This CDR3 has 16 amino acids. The CDR3 region has the DNA TGTGCCAGCAGCGCATCGGACAGAACGCTAGGAAACACCATATATTTT. Its protein product is CASSASDRTLGNTIYF.

This clonotype was detected ten times or more. This rearrangement joins TRBV20-1 to TRBJ2-7; the D is unclear. The CDR3 totals 11 residues. Germline CDR1 reads DFQATT; CDR2 reads SNEGSKA (reference sequence). Trimming stripped 5 bases from V and 2 bases from J, with 7 bases between. In DNA form, the CDR3 reads TGCAGTGCTCAGCTGGCCTACGAGCAGTACTTC. Protein sequence: CSAQLAYEQYF.

The genes are TRBV20-1 and TRBJ1-2, with D maybe TRBD1 (5 bases). Between the trimmed V and J ends, which lost 0 bases and 2 bases, there was a span of 13 bases. Germline values: CDR1 DFQATT, CDR2 SNEGSKA (reference sequence). The CDR3 spans 15 residues. This CDR3 reads CSARDRERGNYGYTF. In DNA form, the CDR3 reads TGCAGTGCTAGAGACAGGGAGAGGGGAAACTATGGCTACACCTTC.

V usage is TRBV29-1 and J usage is TRBJ2-7; 7 bases match TRBD2. The J segment lost 0 bases and the V segment lost 0 bases, leaving 8 bases of the junction unmatched. CDR3 length: 16 amino acids. Germline V CDR1 and CDR2: SQVTM, ANQGSEA. The CDR3 sequence: CSVEDSGREFSYEQYF. The CDR3 bases are TGCAGCGTTGAAGATTCCGGGCGGGAGTTCTCCTACGAGCAGTACTTC.

Ten or more counts support this clonotype. The chain combines TRBV20-1 with TRBJ2-7; 7 bases align to TRBD1. The CDR3 runs to 13 residues. V trimming: 4 bases; J trimming: 2 bases; junction bases outside the gene matches: 5. CDR1 and CDR2 (germline): DFQATT, SNEGSKA (reference sequence). CDR3 nucleotides: TGCAGTGCTATAGGGGACAGAGCCTACGAGCAGTACTTC. Its protein is CSAIGDRAYEQYF.

This clonotype was recorded a few times. The CDR3 protein is CSVEGGLGEKLFF. The CDR3 DNA is TGCAGCGTTGAGGGGGGTCTTGGTGAAAAACTGTTTTTT. The chain combines TRBV29-1 with TRBJ1-4, with D perhaps matching TRBD1 (5 bases). V gave up 3 bases and J gave up 7 bases, with 12 bases separating them. From germline, CDR1 is SQVTM and CDR2 ANQGSEA. The CDR3 extends over 13 amino acids.

This clonotype was found many times. This chain joins TRBV5-1 and TRBJ1-2; perhaps TRBD1 as D (5 bases). Germline-derived CDR1 and CDR2 are SGHRS and YFSETQ. Trimming took off 4 bases at V and 6 bases at J, with 13 bases between the two ends. This CDR3 has 13 amino acids. DNA for the CDR3: TGCGCCAGCAGCGTCGGGACGGCACATGGCTACACCTTC. Protein product: CASSVGTAHGYTF.

The chain employs TRBV12-3 or TRBV12-4 and TRBJ2-7; D may match TRBD1 or TRBD2 (5 bases each). The CDR3 runs 15 residues. V was cut by 3 bases and J by 2 bases, with 14 bases left in between. The CDR3 here is CASSLTQGEPYEQYF. The CDR3 DNA is TGTGCCAGCAGTTTGACGCAGGGAGAACCCTACGAGCAGTACTTC.

This clonotype was seen repeatedly, ten times or more. This sequence joins TRBV27 and TRBJ2-3; no definite D call. The CDR3 is made up of 13 amino acids. Trimming removed 6 bases from V and 4 bases from J, with 11 bases in between. Germline V lookup: CDR1 MNHEY, CDR2 SMNVEV (reference sequence). The CDR3: CASRRLSADTQYF. The CDR3, as DNA: TGTGCCAGCAGAAGGCTAAGTGCAGATACGCAGTATTTT.

This clonotype was seen many times. Here the CDR3 DNA reads TGTGCCACCTCGACGTCAGGGGATGGCCAGCCCCAGCATTTT. Translating gives CATSTSGDGQPQHF. The chain links TRBV2 to TRBJ1-5; weak D call: TRBD1 (6 bases). The germline V gene encodes CDR1 SNHLY and CDR2 FYNNEI. The CDR3 is made up of 14 amino acids. V was shortened by 10 bases and J by 7 bases, with 20 bases between the two germline ends.

This sequence joins TRBV5-1 and TRBJ2-1; unclear D gene. The CDR3 consists of 15 residues. CDR1 and CDR2 (germline): SGHRS, YFSETQ. Trimming removed 0 bases at V and 3 bases at J, with 10 bases between. The CDR3 sequence: CASSLEGSYYNEQFF. DNA for the CDR3: TGCGCCAGCAGCTTGGAGGGATCTTACTACAATGAGCAGTTCTTC. Drawing the rest from reference TRBV5-1 and TRBJ2-1, the complete variable domain is KAGVTQTPRYLIKTRGQQVTLSCSPISGHRSVSWYQQTPGQGLQFLFEYFSETQRNKGNFPGRFSGRQFSNSRSEMNVSTLELGDSALYLCASSLEGSYYNEQFFGPGTRLTVL.

This chain joins TRBV12-3 or TRBV12-4 and TRBJ2-3, with a tentative D call TRBD1 (5 bases). The V gene lost 6 bases and the J gene lost 4 bases, with 17 bases spanning the gap. This CDR3 is 15 amino acids long. The DNA of the CDR3 is TGTGCCAGCAGCCGCATGGGGCCACGGGCAGATACGCAGTATTTT. Its protein is CASSRMGPRADTQYF.

V usage is TRBV7-3 and J usage is TRBJ1-2; 10 positions match TRBD1. The CDR3 covers 15 residues. V trimming: 4 bases; J trimming: 8 bases; junction bases outside the gene matches: 10. Germline V lookup: CDR1 SGHTA, CDR2 FQGTGA. CDR3 sequence: CASSSEDRGITGYTF. The CDR3 DNA reads TGTGCCAGCAGCTCCGAGGACAGGGGGATCACGGGCTACACCTTC.

The table lists this clonotype with many counts. The CDR3 DNA follows: TGTGCCAGCAGGTCTGGGGGGACGGCGGAAACTGAAGCTTTCTTT. The encoded protein is CASRSGGTAETEAFF. The gene calls are TRBV14 and TRBJ1-1; D is possibly TRBD1 (5 bases). This CDR3 contains 15 residues. Germline V gene sequence: CDR1 SGHDN, CDR2 FVKESK. V was cut by 6 bases and J by 5 bases, with 19 bases left in between.

The chain combines TRBV24-1 with TRBJ2-1, with 9 bases fitting TRBD1. The ends lost 1 base at V and 8 bases at J; junction bases unmatched: 8. There are 16 residues in the CDR3. CDR1 and CDR2 (germline): KGHDR, SFDVKD. The CDR3 DNA reads as TGTGCCACCAGTGATTTATCTGGGACAGGGAAACATGAGCAGTTCTTC. This gives the protein CATSDLSGTGKHEQFF.

This clonotype was found a few times. This chain connects TRBV3-1 to TRBJ1-2; 8 bases map to TRBD1. V lost 1 base, J lost 2 bases, and 12 bases stayed unmatched. This CDR3 has 18 residues. CDR1 LGHDT and CDR2 YNNKEL come from the germline V gene (reference sequence). The CDR3 DNA sequence: TGTGCCAGCAGCCAAGCCGCAGGGGGCGCGAGGGGAAACTATGGCTACACCTTC. It specifies CASSQAAGGARGNYGYTF.